This passage covers 14 T cell receptor beta chains from one sample sequenced in a study of human T cells and chemical hapten exposure. Time point denoted: patch test 2, 6 weeks after DPC sensitization. Sample treatment: therapeutic diphenylcyclopropenone sensitization with weekly scalp DPC. TCRdb called the RACE reads again in MiXCR, with one record for every CDR3 protein. The sample lists about 40,000 distinct CDR3 sequences; approximately 9% were seen once. The material sequenced was whole blood, taken in connection with sensitization to the hapten diphenylcyclopropenone (DPC). The receptors here all came from a woman aged 40 to 49 with alopecia areata. Some clones in this sample may be carry-over from other donors' samples.

There are many counts of this clonotype. The chain uses TRBV5-6 and TRBJ1-5; D possibly corresponds to TRBD1 (6 bases). Per the germline V gene, CDR1 is SGHDT and CDR2 is YYEEEE. The CDR3 consists of 15 residues. V was clipped by 3 bases and J by 4 bases, with 14 bases between them. CDR3 residues: CASSSTGIANQPQHF. CDR3 DNA: TGTGCCAGCAGCTCCACAGGGATTGCAAATCAGCCCCAGCATTTT.

This sequence joins TRBV28 and TRBJ2-7; the match to TRBD1 covers 8 bases. The CDR3 has 12 residues. Germline values: CDR1 MDHEN, CDR2 SYDVKM. V lost 5 bases to trimming and J lost 11 bases; unmatched junction nucleotides: 8. In DNA, the CDR3 is TGTGCCAGCAGTCTAGGACAGGGAAGGGAGTACTTC. Translated: CASSLGQGREYF.

This chain uses TRBV20-1 with TRBJ1-3; D gene unclear. From germline, CDR1 is DFQATT and CDR2 SNEGSKA (reference sequence). The V gene lost 3 bases and the J gene lost 3 bases, with 9 bases spanning the gap. The CDR3 is 13 residues long. Here the CDR3 DNA reads TGCAGTGCTAGGCGAGGAAATGGAAACACCATATATTTT. Encoded protein: CSARRGNGNTIYF.

This clonotype was picked up many times. This chain uses TRBV20-1 with TRBJ2-1, with TRBD2 identical over 10 bases. Germline CDR1 DFQATT, CDR2 SNEGSKA (reference sequence). The CDR3 consists of 14 residues. J was trimmed by 7 bases and V by 1 base; bases with no gene match: 4. The CDR3 DNA reads as TGCAGTGCTAGAGCCCTAGCGGGGGCAAATGAGCAGTTCTTC. Translated: CSARALAGANEQFF.

As regards this clonotype: A much larger clone sits a single nucleotide away, making a read error possible. This CDR3 is CASSLSPGVGTQYF. CDR3 DNA sequence: TGTGCCAGCAGTTTATCTCCTGGGGTAGGGACCCAGTACTTC. The chain joins TRBV27 to TRBJ2-5; no clear D. Deletions cut 0 bases from V and 7 bases from J, with 12 bases between. Germline-derived CDR1 and CDR2 are MNHEY and SMNVEV (reference sequence). The CDR3 runs 14 residues.

This chain uses TRBV6-4 with TRBJ2-1; weak D call: TRBD2 (6 bases). CDR3 length: 14 residues. CDR1 MRHNA and CDR2 SNTAGT come from the germline V gene. With 6 bases removed from V and 3 bases from J, the gap between germline ends came to 12 bases. CDR3 amino acids: CASSLTGDYNEQFF. CDR3 nucleotides: TGTGCCAGCAGCTTAACGGGGGACTACAATGAGCAGTTCTTC.

The chain links TRBV2 to TRBJ2-5; 8 bases are a match to TRBD1. The CDR3 totals 15 residues. The V and J ends lost 6 bases and 4 bases, in that order; junction bases with no gene match: 10. The germline V gene encodes CDR1 SNHLY and CDR2 FYNNEI. The CDR3: CASSAATGGRETQYF. CDR3 nucleotides: TGTGCCAGCAGCGCGGCCACAGGGGGTCGAGAGACCCAGTACTTC.

This clonotype was found many times. The chain joins TRBV14 to TRBJ1-1, with a tentative D call TRBD1 (5 bases). The CDR3 loop spans 13 amino acids. V shed 5 bases and J shed 3 bases, with 10 bases lying between them. Germline V gene sequence: CDR1 SGHDN, CDR2 FVKESK. CDR3 DNA: TGTGCCAGCAGCGCACAGGCGTACACTGAAGCTTTCTTT. Residues: CASSAQAYTEAFF.

The rearrangement links TRBV20-1 to TRBJ2-7; tentative D call: TRBD2 (7 bases). Germline lookup yields CDR1 DFQATT and CDR2 SNEGSKA (reference sequence). This CDR3 has 16 amino acids. Trimming shortened V by 5 bases and J by 6 bases, and 26 bases separated the two germline ends. CDR3 coding DNA: TGCAGTGCTCCAAGGGGGGGGACTACCGCCCTAGGCGAGCAGTACTTC. Its translation is CSAPRGGTTALGEQYF.

This clonotype was found many times. The V and J genes are TRBV20-1 and TRBJ1-1; D gene ambiguous. Germline CDR1 and CDR2: DFQATT and SNEGSKA (reference sequence). Deletions cut 0 bases from V and 1 base from J, with 12 bases between. There are 15 residues in the CDR3. CDR3 sequence (DNA): TGCAGTGCTAGAGAAGGGTCCGGATGGAACACTGAAGCTTTCTTT. This gives the protein CSAREGSGWNTEAFF.

The chain combines TRBV5-1 with TRBJ2-2; D perhaps matches TRBD2 (6 bases). This CDR3 is 15 amino acids long. Germline values: CDR1 SGHRS, CDR2 YFSETQ. Trimming removed 0 bases at V and 0 bases at J, with 6 bases between. The chain's CDR3 is CASSLGGTNTGELFF. Written as DNA, the CDR3 is TGCGCCAGCAGCTTGGGCGGGACGAACACCGGGGAGCTGTTTTTT.

Many counts were recorded for this clonotype. The chain combines TRBV19 with TRBJ2-2, with D tentatively TRBD2 (6 bases). This CDR3 has 14 residues. V was shortened by 7 bases and J by 5 bases, with 14 bases between the two germline ends. Germline CDR1 reads LNHDA; CDR2 reads SQIVND (reference sequence). The CDR3 loop reads CASTRGSGTGELFF. The CDR3 coding sequence is TGTGCCAGTACCCGAGGTAGCGGAACCGGGGAGCTGTTTTTT.

The sample holds many counts of this clonotype. The V call is TRBV13, the J call TRBJ1-1; D is ambiguous. Germline CDR1 is PRHDT and CDR2 is FYEKMQ (reference sequence). The CDR3 length is 12 residues. Trimming left V 6 bases short and J 0 bases short, with 5 bases between. The CDR3 DNA reads TGTGCCAGCAGGACGATGAACACTGAAGCTTTCTTT. It codes for CASRTMNTEAFF.

This clonotype showed up many times. The chain couples TRBV7-2 to TRBJ2-7; D unresolved. The V gene's germline CDR1 is SGHTA and CDR2 FQGNSA. The CDR3 spans 11 residues. Trimming stripped 7 bases from V and 6 bases from J, with 10 bases between. In DNA, the CDR3 is TGTGCCAGCACCTCGGCAGGCGAGCAGTACTTC. Translation: CASTSAGEQYF.